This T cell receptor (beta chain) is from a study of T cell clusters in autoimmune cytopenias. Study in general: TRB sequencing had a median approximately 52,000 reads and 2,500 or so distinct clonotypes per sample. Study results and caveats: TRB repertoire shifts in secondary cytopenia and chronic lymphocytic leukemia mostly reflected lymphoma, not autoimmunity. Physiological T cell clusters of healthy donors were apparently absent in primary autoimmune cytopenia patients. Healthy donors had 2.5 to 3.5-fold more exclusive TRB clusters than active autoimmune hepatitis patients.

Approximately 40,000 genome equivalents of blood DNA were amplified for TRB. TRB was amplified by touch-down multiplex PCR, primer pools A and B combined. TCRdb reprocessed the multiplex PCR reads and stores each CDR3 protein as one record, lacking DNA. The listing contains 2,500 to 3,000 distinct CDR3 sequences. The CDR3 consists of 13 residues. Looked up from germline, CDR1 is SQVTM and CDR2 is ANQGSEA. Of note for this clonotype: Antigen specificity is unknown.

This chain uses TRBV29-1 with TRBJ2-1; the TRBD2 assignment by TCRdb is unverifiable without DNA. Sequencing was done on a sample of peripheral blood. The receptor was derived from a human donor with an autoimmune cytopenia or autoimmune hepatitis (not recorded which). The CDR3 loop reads CSVVRSGGGEQFF.